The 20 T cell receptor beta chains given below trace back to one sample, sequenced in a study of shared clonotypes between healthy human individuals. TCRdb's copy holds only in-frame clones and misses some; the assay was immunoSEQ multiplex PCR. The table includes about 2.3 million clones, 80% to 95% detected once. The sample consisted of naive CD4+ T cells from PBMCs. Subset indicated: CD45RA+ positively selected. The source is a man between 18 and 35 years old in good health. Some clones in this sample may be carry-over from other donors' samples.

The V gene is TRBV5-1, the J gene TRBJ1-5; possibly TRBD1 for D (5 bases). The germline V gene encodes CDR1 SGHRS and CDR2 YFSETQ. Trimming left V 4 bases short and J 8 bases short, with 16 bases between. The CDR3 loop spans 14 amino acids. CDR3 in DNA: TGCGCCAGCAGCCGGGGGGGAGGTGAAGAGCCCCAGCATTTT. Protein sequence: CASSRGGGEEPQHF.

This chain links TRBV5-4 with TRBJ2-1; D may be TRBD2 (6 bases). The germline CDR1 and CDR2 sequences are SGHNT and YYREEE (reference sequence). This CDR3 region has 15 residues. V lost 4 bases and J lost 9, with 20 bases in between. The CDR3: CASSTRVPGGIEQFF. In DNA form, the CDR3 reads TGTGCCAGCAGCACGCGTGTCCCCGGGGGAATTGAGCAGTTCTTC.

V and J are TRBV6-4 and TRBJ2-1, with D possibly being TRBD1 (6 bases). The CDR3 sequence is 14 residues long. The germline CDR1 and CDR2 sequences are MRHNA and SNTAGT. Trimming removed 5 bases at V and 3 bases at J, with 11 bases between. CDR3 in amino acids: CASSLGTLYNEQFF. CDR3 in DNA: TGTGCCAGCAGTCTTGGGACACTCTACAATGAGCAGTTCTTC.

DNA of the CDR3: TGCGCCAGCAGCCAGTTAGCGGGAGCCCTCTCCTACAATGAGCAGTTCTTC. Protein product: CASSQLAGALSYNEQFF. The chain links TRBV4-3 to TRBJ2-1; TRBD2 aligns across 9 bases. V shed 3 bases and J 0 bases; nucleotides not matched to a gene: 6. Per germline, CDR1 LGHNA and CDR2 YSLEER. This CDR3 comprises 17 residues.

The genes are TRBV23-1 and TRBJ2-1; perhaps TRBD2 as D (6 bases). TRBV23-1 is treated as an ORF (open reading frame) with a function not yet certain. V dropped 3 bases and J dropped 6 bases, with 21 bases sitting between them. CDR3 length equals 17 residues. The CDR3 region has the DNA TGCGCCAGCAGTCACCACCCTGGGACCACCGGGGGCAATGAGCAGTTCTTC. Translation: CASSHHPGTTGGNEQFF.

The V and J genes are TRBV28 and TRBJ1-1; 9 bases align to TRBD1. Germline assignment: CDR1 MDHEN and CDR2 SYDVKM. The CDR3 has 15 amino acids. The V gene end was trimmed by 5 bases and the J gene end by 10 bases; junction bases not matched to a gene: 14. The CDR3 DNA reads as TGTGCCAGCAGTACTCCGGGACAGGGTATGCCAGGAGCTTTCTTT. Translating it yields CASSTPGQGMPGAFF. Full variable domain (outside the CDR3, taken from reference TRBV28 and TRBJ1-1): DVKVTQSSRYLVKRTGEKVFLECVQDMDHENMFWYRQDPGLGLRLIYFSYDVKMKEKGDIPEGYSVSREKKERFSLILESASTNQTSMYLCASSTPGQGMPGAFFGQGTRLTVV.

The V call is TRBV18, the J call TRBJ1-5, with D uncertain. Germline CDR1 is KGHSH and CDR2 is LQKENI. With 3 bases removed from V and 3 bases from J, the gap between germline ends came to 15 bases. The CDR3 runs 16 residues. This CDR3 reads CASSPSNSRPNQPQHF. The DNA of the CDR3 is TGTGCCAGCTCACCGTCGAACAGTAGGCCCAATCAGCCCCAGCATTTT.

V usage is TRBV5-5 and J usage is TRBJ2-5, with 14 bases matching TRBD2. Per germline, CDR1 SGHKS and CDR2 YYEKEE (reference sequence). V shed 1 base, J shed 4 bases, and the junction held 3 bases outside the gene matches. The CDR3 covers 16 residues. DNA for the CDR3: TGTGCCAGCAGCTTGCCCGGACTAGCGGGAGGAGAGACCCAGTACTTC. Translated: CASSLPGLAGGETQYF.

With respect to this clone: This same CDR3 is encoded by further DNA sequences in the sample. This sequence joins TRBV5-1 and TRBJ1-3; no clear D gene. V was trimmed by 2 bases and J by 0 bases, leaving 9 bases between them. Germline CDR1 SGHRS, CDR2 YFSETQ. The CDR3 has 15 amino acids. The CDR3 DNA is TGCGCCAGCAGCTTTGGCAGTCCCTCTGGAAACACCATATATTTT. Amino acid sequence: CASSFGSPSGNTIYF.

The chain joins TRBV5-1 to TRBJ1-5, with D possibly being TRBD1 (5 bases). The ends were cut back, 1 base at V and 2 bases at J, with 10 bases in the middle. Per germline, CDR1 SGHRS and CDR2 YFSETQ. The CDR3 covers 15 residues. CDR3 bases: TGCGCCAGCAGCTTGCAGGGCCACGGCAATCAGCCCCAGCATTTT. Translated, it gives CASSLQGHGNQPQHF. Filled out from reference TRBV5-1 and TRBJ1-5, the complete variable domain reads KAGVTQTPRYLIKTRGQQVTLSCSPISGHRSVSWYQQTPGQGLQFLFEYFSETQRNKGNFPGRFSGRQFSNSRSEMNVSTLELGDSALYLCASSLQGHGNQPQHFGDGTRLSIL.

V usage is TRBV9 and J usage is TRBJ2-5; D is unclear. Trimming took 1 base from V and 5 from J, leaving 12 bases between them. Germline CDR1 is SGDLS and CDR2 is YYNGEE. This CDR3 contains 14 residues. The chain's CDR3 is CASSVSSSRETQYF. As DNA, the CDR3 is TGTGCCAGCAGCGTATCATCGTCCCGGGAGACCCAGTACTTC.

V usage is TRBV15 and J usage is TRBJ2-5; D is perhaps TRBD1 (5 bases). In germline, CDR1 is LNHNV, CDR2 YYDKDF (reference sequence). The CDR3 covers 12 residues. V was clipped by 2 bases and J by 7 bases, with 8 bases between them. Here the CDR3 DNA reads TGTGCCACCAGCAGACCTCAGGGGACCCAGTACTTC. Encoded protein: CATSRPQGTQYF. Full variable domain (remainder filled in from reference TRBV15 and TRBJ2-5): DAMVIQNPRYQVTQFGKPVTLSCSQTLNHNVMYWYQQKSSQAPKLLFHYYDKDFNNEADTPDNFQSRRPNTSFCFLDIRSPGLGDTAMYLCATSRPQGTQYFGPGTRLLVL.

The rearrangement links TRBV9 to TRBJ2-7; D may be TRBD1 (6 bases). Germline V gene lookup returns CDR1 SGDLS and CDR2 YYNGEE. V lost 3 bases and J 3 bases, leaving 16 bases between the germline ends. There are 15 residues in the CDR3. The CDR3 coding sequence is TGTGCCAGCAGCGCTGGGACAAGCCTACTCTACGAGCAGTACTTC. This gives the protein CASSAGTSLLYEQYF.

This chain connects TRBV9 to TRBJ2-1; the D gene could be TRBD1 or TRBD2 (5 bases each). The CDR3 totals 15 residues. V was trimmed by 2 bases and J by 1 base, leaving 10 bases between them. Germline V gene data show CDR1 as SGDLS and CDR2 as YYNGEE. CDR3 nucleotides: TGTGCCAGCAGCGTGAGGGGTCAGTCCTACAATGAGCAGTTCTTC. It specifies CASSVRGQSYNEQFF.

CDR3 region: CASSPPSGTSYEQYF. CDR3 nucleotides: TGTGCCAGCAGCCCACCCTCCGGGACCTCCTACGAGCAGTACTTC. The chain recombines TRBV9 with TRBJ2-7; the D call may be TRBD1 or TRBD2 (5 bases each). Germline CDR1 is SGDLS and CDR2 is YYNGEE. The CDR3 totals 15 residues. Trimming stripped 4 bases from V and 0 bases from J, with 14 bases between.

CDR3 sequence reads: CASSLGLLNTGELFF. The DNA for the CDR3 is TGCGCCAGCAGCCTCGGACTATTGAACACCGGGGAGCTGTTTTTT. The chain employs TRBV5-1 and TRBJ2-2, with D possibly being TRBD2 (6 bases). V dropped 4 bases and J dropped 1 base, with 11 bases sitting between them. The CDR3 contains 15 residues. The germline gives CDR1 SGHRS, CDR2 YFSETQ.

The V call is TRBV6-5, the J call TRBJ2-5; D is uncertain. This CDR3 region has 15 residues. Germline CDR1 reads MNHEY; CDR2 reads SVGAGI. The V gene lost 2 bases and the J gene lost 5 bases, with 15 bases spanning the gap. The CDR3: CASSYNPLALETQYF. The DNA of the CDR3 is TGTGCCAGCAGTTACAACCCTCTGGCTTTGGAGACCCAGTACTTC.

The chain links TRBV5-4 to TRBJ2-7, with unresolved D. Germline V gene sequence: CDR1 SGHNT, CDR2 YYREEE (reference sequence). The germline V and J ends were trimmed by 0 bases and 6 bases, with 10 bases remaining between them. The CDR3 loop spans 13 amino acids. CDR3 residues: CASSLDPPGEQYF. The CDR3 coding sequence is TGTGCCAGCAGCTTGGACCCGCCGGGCGAGCAGTACTTC. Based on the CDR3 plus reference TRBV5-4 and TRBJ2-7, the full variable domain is ETGVTQSPTHLIKTRGQQVTLRCSSQSGHNTVSWYQQALGQGPQFIFQYYREEENGRGNFPPRFSGLQFPNYSSELNVNALELDDSALYLCASSLDPPGEQYFGPGTRLTVT.

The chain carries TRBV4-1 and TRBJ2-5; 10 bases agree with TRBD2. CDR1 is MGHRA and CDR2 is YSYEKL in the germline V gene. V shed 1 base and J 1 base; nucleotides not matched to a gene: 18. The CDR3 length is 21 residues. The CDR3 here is CASSQVLWAVDGLAVQETQYF. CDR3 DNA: TGCGCCAGCAGCCAAGTCCTCTGGGCCGTGGATGGACTAGCGGTCCAAGAGACCCAGTACTTC.

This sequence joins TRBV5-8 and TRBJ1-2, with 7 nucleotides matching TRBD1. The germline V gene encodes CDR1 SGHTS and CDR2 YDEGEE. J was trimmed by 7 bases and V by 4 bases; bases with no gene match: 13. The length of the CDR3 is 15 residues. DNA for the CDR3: TGTGCCAGCAGCCCGGGTTTGCAGGGGGTATTTGGCTACACCTTC. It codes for CASSPGLQGVFGYTF.